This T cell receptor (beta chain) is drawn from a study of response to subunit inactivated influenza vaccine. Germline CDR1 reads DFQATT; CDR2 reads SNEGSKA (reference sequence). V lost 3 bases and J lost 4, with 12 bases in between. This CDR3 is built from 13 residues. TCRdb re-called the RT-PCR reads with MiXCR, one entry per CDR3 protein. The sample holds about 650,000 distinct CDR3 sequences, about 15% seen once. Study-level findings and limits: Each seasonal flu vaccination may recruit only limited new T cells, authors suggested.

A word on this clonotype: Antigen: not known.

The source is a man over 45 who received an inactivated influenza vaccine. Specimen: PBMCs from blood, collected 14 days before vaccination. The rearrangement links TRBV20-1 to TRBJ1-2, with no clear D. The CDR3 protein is CSASLAPLYGYTF. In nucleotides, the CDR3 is TGCAGTGCTAGTCTCGCCCCCCTCTATGGCTACACCTTC.